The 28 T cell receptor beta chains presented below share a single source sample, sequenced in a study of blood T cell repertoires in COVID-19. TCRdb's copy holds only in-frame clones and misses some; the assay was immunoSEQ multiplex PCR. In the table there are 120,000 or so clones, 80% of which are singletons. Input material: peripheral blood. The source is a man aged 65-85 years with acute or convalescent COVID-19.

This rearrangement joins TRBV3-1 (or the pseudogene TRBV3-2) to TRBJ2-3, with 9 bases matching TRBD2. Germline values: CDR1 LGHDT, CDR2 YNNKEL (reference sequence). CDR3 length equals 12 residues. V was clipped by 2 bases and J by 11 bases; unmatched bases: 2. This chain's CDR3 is CASSQRAGGQYF. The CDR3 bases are TGTGCCAGCAGCCAAAGAGCGGGGGGGCAGTATTTT.

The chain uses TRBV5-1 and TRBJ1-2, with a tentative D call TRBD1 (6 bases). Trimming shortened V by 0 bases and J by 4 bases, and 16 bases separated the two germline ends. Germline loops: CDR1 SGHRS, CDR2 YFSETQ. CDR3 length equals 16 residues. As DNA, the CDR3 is TGCGCCAGCAGCTTGGACAGGGTATCGACGGGCTATGGCTACACCTTC. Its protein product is CASSLDRVSTGYGYTF.

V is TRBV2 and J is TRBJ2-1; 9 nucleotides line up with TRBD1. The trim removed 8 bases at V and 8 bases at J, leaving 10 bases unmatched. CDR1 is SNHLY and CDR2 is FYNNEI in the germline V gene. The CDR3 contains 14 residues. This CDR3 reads CASPALGQGYEQFF. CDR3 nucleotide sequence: TGTGCCAGCCCAGCCTTGGGACAGGGTTATGAGCAGTTCTTC.

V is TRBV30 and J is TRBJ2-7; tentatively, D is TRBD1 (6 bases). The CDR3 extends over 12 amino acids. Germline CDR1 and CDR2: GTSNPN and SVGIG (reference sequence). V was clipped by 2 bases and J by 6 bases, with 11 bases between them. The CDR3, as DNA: TGTGCCTGGAGTCCCCCAGGGGTCGAGCAGTACTTC. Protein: CAWSPPGVEQYF.

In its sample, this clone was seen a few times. DNA for the CDR3: TGTGCCAGTGGGACACGTTTGAACACTGAAGCTTTCTTT. Residues: CASGTRLNTEAFF. The chain is built from TRBV19 and TRBJ1-1, with D perhaps matching TRBD1 (6 bases). Trimming left V 8 bases short and J 0 bases short, with 10 bases between. CDR1 LNHDA and CDR2 SQIVND come from the germline V gene (reference sequence). The CDR3 is 13 residues long. The full variable domain, its missing parts supplied by reference TRBV19 and TRBJ1-1, is DGGITQSPKYLFRKEGQNVTLSCEQNLNHDAMYWYRQDPGQGLRLIYYSQIVNDFQKGDIAEGYSVSREKKESFPLTVTSAQKNPTAFYLCASGTRLNTEAFFGQGTRLTVV.

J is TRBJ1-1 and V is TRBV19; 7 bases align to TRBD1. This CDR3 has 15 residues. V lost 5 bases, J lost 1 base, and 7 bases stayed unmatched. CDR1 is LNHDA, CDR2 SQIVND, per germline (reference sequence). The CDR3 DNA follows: TGTGCCAGTAGTCCATGGACAGGCGCGAACACTGAAGCTTTCTTT. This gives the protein CASSPWTGANTEAFF.

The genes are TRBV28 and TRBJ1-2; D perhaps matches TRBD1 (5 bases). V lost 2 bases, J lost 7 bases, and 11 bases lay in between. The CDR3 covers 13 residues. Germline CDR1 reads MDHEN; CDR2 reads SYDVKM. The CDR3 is CASSLTGEAGYTF. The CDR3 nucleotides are TGTGCCAGCAGTTTAACGGGGGAGGCTGGCTACACCTTC.

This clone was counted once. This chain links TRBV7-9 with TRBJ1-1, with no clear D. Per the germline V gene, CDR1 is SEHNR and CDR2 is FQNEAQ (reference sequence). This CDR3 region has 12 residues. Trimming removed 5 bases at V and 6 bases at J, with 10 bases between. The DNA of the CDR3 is TGTGCCAGCAGCCTCACGGTATCTGAAGCTTTCTTT. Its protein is CASSLTVSEAFF.

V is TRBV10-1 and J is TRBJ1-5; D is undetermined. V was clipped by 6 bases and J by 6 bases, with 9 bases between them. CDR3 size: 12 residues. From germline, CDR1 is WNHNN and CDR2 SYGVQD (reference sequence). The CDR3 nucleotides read TGCGCCAGCAGCCCCGGTGGTCAGCCCCAGCATTTT. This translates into CASSPGGQPQHF.

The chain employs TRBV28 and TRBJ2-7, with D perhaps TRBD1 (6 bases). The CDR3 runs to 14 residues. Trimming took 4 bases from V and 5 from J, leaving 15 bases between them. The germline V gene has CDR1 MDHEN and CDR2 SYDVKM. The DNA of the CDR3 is TGTGCCAGCAGTTCCCAGGGGTCTCTGGACGAGCAGTACTTC. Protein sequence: CASSSQGSLDEQYF.

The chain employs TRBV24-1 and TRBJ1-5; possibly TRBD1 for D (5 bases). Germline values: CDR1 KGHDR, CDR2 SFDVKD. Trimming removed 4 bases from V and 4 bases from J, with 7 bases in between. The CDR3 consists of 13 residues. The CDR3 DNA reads TGTGCCACCAGTGACCGGGGGAATCAGCCCCAGCATTTT. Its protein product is CATSDRGNQPQHF.

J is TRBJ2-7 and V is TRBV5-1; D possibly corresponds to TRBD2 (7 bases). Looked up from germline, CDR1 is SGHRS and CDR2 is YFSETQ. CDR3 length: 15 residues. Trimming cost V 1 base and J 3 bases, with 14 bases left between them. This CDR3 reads CASSLRGAAGYEQYF. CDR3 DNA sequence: TGCGCCAGCAGCTTGCGGGGGGCCGCGGGCTACGAGCAGTACTTC.

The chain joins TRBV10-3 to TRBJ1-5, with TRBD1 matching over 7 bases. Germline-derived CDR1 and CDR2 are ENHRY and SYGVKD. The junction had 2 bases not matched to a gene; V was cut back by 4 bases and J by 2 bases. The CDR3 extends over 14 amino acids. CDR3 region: CAISATGGNQPQHF. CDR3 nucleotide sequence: TGTGCCATCAGTGCCACAGGGGGCAATCAGCCCCAGCATTTT.

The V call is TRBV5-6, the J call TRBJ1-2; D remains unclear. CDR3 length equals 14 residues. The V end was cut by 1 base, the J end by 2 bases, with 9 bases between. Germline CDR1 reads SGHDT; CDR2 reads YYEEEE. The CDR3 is CASSLMVRNYGYTF. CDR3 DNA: TGTGCCAGCAGCTTGATGGTCAGAAACTATGGCTACACCTTC. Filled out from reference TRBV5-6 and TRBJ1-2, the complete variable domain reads DAGVTQSPTHLIKTRGQQVTLRCSPKSGHDTVSWYQQALGQGPQFIFQYYEEEERQRGNFPDRFSGHQFPNYSSELNVNALLLGDSALYLCASSLMVRNYGYTFGSGTRLTVV.

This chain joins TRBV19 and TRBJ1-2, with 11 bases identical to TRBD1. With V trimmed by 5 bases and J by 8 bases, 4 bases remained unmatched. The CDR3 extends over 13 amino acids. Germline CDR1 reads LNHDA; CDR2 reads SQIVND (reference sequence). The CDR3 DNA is TGTGCCAGTAGTGCCCGGACAGGGGGCGGCTACACCTTC. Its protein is CASSARTGGGYTF.

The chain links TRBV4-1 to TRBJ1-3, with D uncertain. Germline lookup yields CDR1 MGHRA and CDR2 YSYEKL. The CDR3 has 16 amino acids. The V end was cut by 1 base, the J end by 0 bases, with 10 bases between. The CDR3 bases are TGCGCCAGCAGCCAAGGAGCGGGGAGCTCTGGAAACACCATATATTTT. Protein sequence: CASSQGAGSSGNTIYF.

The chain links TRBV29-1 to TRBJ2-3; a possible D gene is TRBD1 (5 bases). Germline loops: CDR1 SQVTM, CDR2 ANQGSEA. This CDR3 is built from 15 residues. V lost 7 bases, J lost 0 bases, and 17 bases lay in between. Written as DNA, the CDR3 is TGCAGCGCCCGCGTCCAGGGTCTTAGCACAGATACGCAGTATTTT. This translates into CSARVQGLSTDTQYF.

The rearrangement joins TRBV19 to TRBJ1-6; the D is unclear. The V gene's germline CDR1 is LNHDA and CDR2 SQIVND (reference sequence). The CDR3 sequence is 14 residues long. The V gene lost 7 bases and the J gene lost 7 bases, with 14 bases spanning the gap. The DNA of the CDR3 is TGTGCCAGTAATCGGGGAACCGGAAATTCACCCCTCCACTTT. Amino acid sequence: CASNRGTGNSPLHF.

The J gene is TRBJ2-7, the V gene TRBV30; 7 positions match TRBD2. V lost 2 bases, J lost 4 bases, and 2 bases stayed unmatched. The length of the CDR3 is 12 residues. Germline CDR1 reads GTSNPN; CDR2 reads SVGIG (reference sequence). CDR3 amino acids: CAWSSGGYEQYF. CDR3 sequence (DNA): TGTGCCTGGAGTTCGGGAGGTTACGAGCAGTACTTC.

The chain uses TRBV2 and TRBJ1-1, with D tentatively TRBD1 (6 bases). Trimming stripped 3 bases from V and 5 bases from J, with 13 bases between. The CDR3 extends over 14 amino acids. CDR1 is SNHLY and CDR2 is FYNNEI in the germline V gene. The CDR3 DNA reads TGTGCCAGCAGTGAGATCCGGACAGTAACTGAAGCTTTCTTT. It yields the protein CASSEIRTVTEAFF. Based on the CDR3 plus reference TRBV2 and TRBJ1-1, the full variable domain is EPEVTQTPSHQVTQMGQEVILRCVPISNHLYFYWYRQILGQKVEFLVSFYNNEISEKSEIFDDQFSVERPDGSNFTLKIRSTKLEDSAMYFCASSEIRTVTEAFFGQGTRLTVV.

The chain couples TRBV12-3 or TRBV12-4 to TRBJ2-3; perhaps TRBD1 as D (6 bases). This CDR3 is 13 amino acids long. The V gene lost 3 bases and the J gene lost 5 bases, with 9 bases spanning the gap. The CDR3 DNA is TGTGCCAGCAGTTTTGGGGGCAAAGATACGCAGTATTTT. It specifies CASSFGGKDTQYF.

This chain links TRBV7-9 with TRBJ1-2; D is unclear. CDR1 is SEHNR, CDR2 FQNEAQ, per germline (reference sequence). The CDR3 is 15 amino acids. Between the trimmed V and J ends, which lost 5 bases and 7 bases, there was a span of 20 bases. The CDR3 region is CASSPHGSSQVGYTF. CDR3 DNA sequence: TGTGCCAGCAGCCCACACGGATCCTCGCAGGTTGGCTACACCTTC. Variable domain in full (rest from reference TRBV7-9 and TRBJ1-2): DTGVSQNPRHKITKRGQNVTFRCDPISEHNRLYWYRQTLGQGPEFLTYFQNEAQLEKSRLLSDRFSAERPKGSFSTLEIQRTEQGDSAMYLCASSPHGSSQVGYTFGSGTRLTVV.

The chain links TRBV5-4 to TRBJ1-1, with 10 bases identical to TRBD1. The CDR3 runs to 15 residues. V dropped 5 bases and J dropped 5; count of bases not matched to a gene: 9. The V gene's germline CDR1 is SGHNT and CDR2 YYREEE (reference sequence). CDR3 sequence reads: CASRRTTGGSTEAFF. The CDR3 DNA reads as TGTGCCAGCAGGCGAACGACAGGGGGCTCTACTGAAGCTTTCTTT. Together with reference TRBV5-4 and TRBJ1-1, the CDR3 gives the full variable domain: ETGVTQSPTHLIKTRGQQVTLRCSSQSGHNTVSWYQQALGQGPQFIFQYYREEENGRGNFPPRFSGLQFPNYSSELNVNALELDDSALYLCASRRTTGGSTEAFFGQGTRLTVV.

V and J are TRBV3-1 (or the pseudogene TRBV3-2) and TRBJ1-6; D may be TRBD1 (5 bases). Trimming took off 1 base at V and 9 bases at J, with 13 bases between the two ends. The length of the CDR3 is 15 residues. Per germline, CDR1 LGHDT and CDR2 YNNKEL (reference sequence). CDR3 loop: CASSQAAGRGSPLHF. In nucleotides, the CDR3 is TGTGCCAGCAGCCAAGCAGCGGGGCGAGGTTCACCCCTCCACTTT.

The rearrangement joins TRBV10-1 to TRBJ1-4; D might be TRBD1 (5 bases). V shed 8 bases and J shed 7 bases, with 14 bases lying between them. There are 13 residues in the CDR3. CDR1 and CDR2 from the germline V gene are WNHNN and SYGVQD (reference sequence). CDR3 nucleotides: TGCGCCAGCTGTTCAGGGTCTTCTGAAAAACTGTTTTTT. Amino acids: CASCSGSSEKLFF.

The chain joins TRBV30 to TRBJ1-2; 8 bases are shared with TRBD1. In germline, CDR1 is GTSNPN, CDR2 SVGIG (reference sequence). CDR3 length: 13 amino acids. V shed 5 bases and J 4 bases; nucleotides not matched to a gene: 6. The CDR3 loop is CAWDPGQVYGYTF. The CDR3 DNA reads TGTGCCTGGGACCCGGGACAGGTCTATGGCTACACCTTC.

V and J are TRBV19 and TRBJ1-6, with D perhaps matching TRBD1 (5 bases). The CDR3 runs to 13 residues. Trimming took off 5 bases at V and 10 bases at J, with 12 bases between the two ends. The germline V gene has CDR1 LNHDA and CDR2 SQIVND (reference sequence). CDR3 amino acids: CASSDGGYSPLHF. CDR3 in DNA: TGTGCCAGTAGTGACGGGGGTTACTCACCCCTCCACTTT.

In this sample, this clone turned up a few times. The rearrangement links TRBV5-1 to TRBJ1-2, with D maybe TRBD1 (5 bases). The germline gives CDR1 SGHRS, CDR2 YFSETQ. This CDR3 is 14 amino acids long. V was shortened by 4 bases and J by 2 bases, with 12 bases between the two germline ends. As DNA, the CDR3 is TGCGCCAGCAGCCCTGGACACACGAACTATGGCTACACCTTC. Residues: CASSPGHTNYGYTF.